This T cell receptor (beta chain) was sequenced in a study of Ad26.COV2.S vaccination and SARS-CoV-2 variants. This clone was counted a single time. Its antigen is undetermined. The junction had 6 bases not matched to a gene; V was cut back by 3 bases and J by 4 bases. The CDR3 covers 15 residues. Germline loops: CDR1 LGHDT, CDR2 YNNKEL (reference sequence). Clones were read by immunoSEQ multiplex PCR, and TCRdb kept only the in-frame ones, dropping some. Of tens of thousands of clones detected, about 83% appear once; the ten largest clones hold over 40%. Study results and limitations: Total T cell responses may have been underestimated by the TCR breadth and depth analyses. Spike-specific responses of CD8+ and CD4+ T cells were reported to display substantial breadth after vaccination.

The V call is TRBV3-1 (or the pseudogene TRBV3-2), the J call TRBJ2-5; 9 bases line up with TRBD1. The origin of this receptor is a human donor who had recovered from COVID-19. The material sequenced was peripheral blood, taken after recovery from COVID-19. CDR3 residues: CASSHSGTGLETQYF. The CDR3 coding sequence is TGTGCCAGCAGCCACTCCGGGACAGGGTTAGAGACCCAGTACTTC.